What follows are 24 T cell receptor beta chains derived from one specimen sequenced in a study of cytomegalovirus exposure and HLA in healthy donors. Researchers ran the PCR with 60 Vbeta and 13 Jbeta primers. Method: immunoSEQ multiplex PCR; TCRdb's copy keeps in-frame clones and lacks some. The profile shows about 160,000 clones, roughly four fifths of them singletons. Material: PBMCs. These receptor sequences come from a middle-aged woman in good health and CMV-seronegative.

Concerning this clone itself: One junction end disagrees with the germline gene, perhaps due to a read error. The chain joins TRBV7-9 to TRBJ1-1; D is unresolved. Germline-derived CDR1 and CDR2 are SEHNR and FQNEAQ (reference sequence). The CDR3 extends over 12 amino acids. The CDR3 spells CSSSFGITEAFF. CDR3 DNA: TGTTCCAGCAGCTTCGGTATCACTGAAGCTTTCTTT. Combining the CDR3 with reference TRBV7-9 and TRBJ1-1 gives the whole variable domain DTGVSQNPRHKITKRGQNVTFRCDPISEHNRLYWYRQTLGQGPEFLTYFQNEAQLEKSRLLSDRFSAERPKGSFSTLEIQRTEQGDSAMYLCSSSFGITEAFFGQGTRLTVV.

This chain links TRBV6-1 with TRBJ2-1; TRBD1 matches 7 bases. Looked up from germline, CDR1 is MNHNS and CDR2 is SASEGT. The CDR3 runs to 13 residues. Trimming at V came to 7 bases and at J to 7 bases, leaving 7 bases not matched to a gene. This CDR3 reads CASTRDRLNEQFF. The CDR3 bases are TGTGCCAGCACCCGGGACAGACTTAATGAGCAGTTCTTC.

In DNA form, the CDR3 reads TGTGCCAGCAGCCCTCCCAAGAGGAATGAGCAGTTCTTC. Protein: CASSPPKRNEQFF. V and J are TRBV28 and TRBJ2-1; D call uncertain. V was pared by 6 bases and J by 7 bases, with 13 bases between. CDR1 and CDR2 from the germline V gene are MDHEN and SYDVKM. The CDR3 sequence is 13 residues long.

This sequence joins TRBV9 and TRBJ2-1, with TRBD1 as a possible D gene (5 bases). With 6 bases removed from V and 1 base from J, the gap between germline ends came to 17 bases. CDR3 length equals 16 residues. Germline V lookup: CDR1 SGDLS, CDR2 YYNGEE. CDR3 nucleotide sequence: TGTGCCAGCACCGAGACGGACAAGGGATCCTACAATGAGCAGTTCTTC. It yields the protein CASTETDKGSYNEQFF.

The chain links TRBV6-1 to TRBJ1-3; 8 bases fit TRBD1. CDR3 length: 16 amino acids. Germline assignment: CDR1 MNHNS and CDR2 SASEGT. The J segment lost 0 bases and the V segment lost 1 base, leaving 2 bases of the junction unmatched. The CDR3 coding sequence is TGTGCCAGCAGTGAAGGACAGGGGAGCTCTGGAAACACCATATATTTT. It translates to CASSEGQGSSGNTIYF.

J is TRBJ2-5 and V is TRBV19; 8 nucleotides agree with TRBD2. CDR3 length equals 16 residues. Losses at the gene ends were 6 bases for V and 2 bases for J; bases not matched to a gene: 11. Per the germline V gene, CDR1 is LNHDA and CDR2 is SQIVND (reference sequence). The CDR3 region has the DNA TGTGCCAGTAGACTAGCGGATGGGGGGATACAAGAGACCCAGTACTTC. It specifies CASRLADGGIQETQYF.

This clone was seen a handful of times. The chain recombines TRBV10-3 with TRBJ2-3; TRBD1 agrees at 7 bases. The CDR3 totals 14 residues. The J segment lost 1 base and the V segment lost 2 bases, leaving 0 bases of the junction unmatched. CDR1 and CDR2 (germline): ENHRY, SYGVKD. CDR3 protein: CAISEDRGTDTQYF. As DNA, the CDR3 is TGTGCCATCAGTGAGGACAGGGGCACAGATACGCAGTATTTT.

As for this clone: Other nucleotide sequences from this sample produce the same CDR3. This sequence joins TRBV11-2 and TRBJ2-5; D ambiguous. The V gene lost 1 base and the J gene lost 3 bases, with 6 bases spanning the gap. The V gene's germline CDR1 is SGHAT and CDR2 FQNNGV. This CDR3 has 13 amino acids. The CDR3 sequence: CASSLGPEETQYF. In DNA form, the CDR3 reads TGTGCCAGCAGCTTAGGGCCCGAAGAGACCCAGTACTTC.

V and J are TRBV28 and TRBJ2-2, with D possibly TRBD1 on 5 matching bases. The CDR3 contains 16 residues. Between the trimmed V and J ends, which lost 4 bases and 5 bases, there was a span of 17 bases. The germline V gene encodes CDR1 MDHEN and CDR2 SYDVKM. The CDR3 loop is CASSSGSQVQTGELFF. The CDR3 bases are TGTGCCAGCAGTTCAGGGTCCCAGGTGCAAACCGGGGAGCTGTTTTTT.

The chain carries TRBV27 and TRBJ2-2, with TRBD2 matching over 9 bases. Germline V gene sequence: CDR1 MNHEY, CDR2 SMNVEV (reference sequence). This CDR3 is 16 amino acids long. The junction had 4 bases not matched to a gene; V was cut back by 5 bases and J by 0 bases. CDR3 protein: CASSPLAGANTGELFF. The CDR3 bases are TGTGCCAGCAGTCCCTTAGCGGGAGCGAACACCGGGGAGCTGTTTTTT.

This chain joins TRBV5-1 and TRBJ2-1, with D possibly TRBD2 on 7 matching bases. Germline CDR1 reads SGHRS; CDR2 reads YFSETQ. The CDR3 consists of 18 residues. The germline V and J ends were trimmed by 0 bases and 0 bases, with 16 bases remaining between them. The CDR3 DNA reads as TGCGCCAGCAGCTTGGTGAGCGGGACAACTAGCTCCTACAATGAGCAGTTCTTC. Its protein product is CASSLVSGTTSSYNEQFF.

V gene TRBV7-8 combines with J gene TRBJ2-7, with 8 bases identical to TRBD1. The CDR3 has 15 amino acids. Germline trimming cut 3 bases from V and 0 bases from J; bases unmatched to any gene: 4. Germline values: CDR1 SGHVS, CDR2 FQNEAQ. The CDR3: CASSFRTGPSYEQYF. For the CDR3, the DNA is TGTGCCAGCAGCTTTAGGACAGGGCCCTCCTACGAGCAGTACTTC.

This sequence joins TRBV10-3 and TRBJ2-3; TRBD2 agrees at 11 bases. After removal of 3 bases from V and 2 bases from J, the junction contained 7 bases not matched to a gene. CDR1 is ENHRY, CDR2 SYGVKD, per germline. The CDR3 covers 17 residues. CDR3 sequence reads: CAISEGLAGPNTDTQYF. CDR3 nucleotide sequence: TGTGCCATCAGTGAAGGACTAGCGGGCCCCAACACAGATACGCAGTATTTT.

This clone was seen a few times. V gene TRBV2 combines with J gene TRBJ1-5; no clear D. Germline-derived CDR1 and CDR2 are SNHLY and FYNNEI. CDR3 size: 14 residues. V lost 7 bases to trimming and J lost 0 bases, with 10 bases between them. The CDR3, as DNA: TGTGCCAGCACCCCAACGGGTAGCAATCAGCCCCAGCATTTT. Its translation: CASTPTGSNQPQHF.

This clone is a singleton in its sample. The chain employs TRBV28 and TRBJ1-4; D is uncertain. Trimming took 6 bases from V and 13 from J, leaving 15 bases between them. CDR3 length: 12 amino acids. CDR1 MDHEN and CDR2 SYDVKM come from the germline V gene. DNA for the CDR3: TGTGCCAGCAGGTTGGGTGAAACGGGACTGTTTTTT. Amino acids: CASRLGETGLFF.

CDR3 bases: TGTGCCAGCAGTCCCGGGACTAGCCGCAGCACAGATACGCAGTATTTT. This translates into CASSPGTSRSTDTQYF. The J gene is TRBJ2-3, the V gene TRBV27, with 9 bases matching TRBD2. This CDR3 contains 16 residues. CDR1 is MNHEY and CDR2 is SMNVEV in the germline V gene (reference sequence). J gave up 0 bases and V 5 bases, and 6 bases lay outside the gene matches.

The rearrangement links TRBV28 to TRBJ1-1, with 8 bases aligning to TRBD1. This CDR3 is built from 13 residues. Trimming cost V 6 bases and J 11 bases; bases outside gene matches: 11. The germline V gene has CDR1 MDHEN and CDR2 SYDVKM. The CDR3 loop reads CASSRTDRGEAFF. CDR3 DNA sequence: TGTGCCAGCAGCCGGACTGACAGGGGTGAGGCTTTCTTT.

CDR3 amino acids: CASSIGHFTEAFF. The CDR3 DNA reads TGTGCCAGTAGTATTGGACACTTCACTGAAGCTTTCTTT. J is TRBJ1-1 and V is TRBV19; TRBD1 is a possible D gene (5 bases). Trimming took off 3 bases at V and 4 bases at J, with 9 bases between the two ends. This CDR3 contains 13 residues. CDR1 LNHDA and CDR2 SQIVND come from the germline V gene (reference sequence).

This sequence joins TRBV19 and TRBJ2-3; no firm D call. The CDR3 sequence is 15 residues long. Germline assignment: CDR1 LNHDA and CDR2 SQIVND (reference sequence). The ends were cut back, 3 bases at V and 2 bases at J, with 12 bases in the middle. The chain's CDR3 is CASSIGGSFTDTQYF. CDR3 nucleotide sequence: TGTGCCAGTAGTATCGGCGGTAGTTTCACAGATACGCAGTATTTT. Full variable domain (remainder filled in from reference TRBV19 and TRBJ2-3): DGGITQSPKYLFRKEGQNVTLSCEQNLNHDAMYWYRQDPGQGLRLIYYSQIVNDFQKGDIAEGYSVSREKKESFPLTVTSAQKNPTAFYLCASSIGGSFTDTQYFGPGTRLTVL.

CDR3 bases: TGTGCCAGCAGCTTGGAGGGACTAGCGGGCTCCGAGCAGTACTTC. It yields the protein CASSLEGLAGSEQYF. The gene calls are TRBV5-4 and TRBJ2-7; 12 bases match TRBD2. With V trimmed by 0 bases and J by 6 bases, 4 bases remained unmatched. CDR1 and CDR2 from the germline V gene are SGHNT and YYREEE (reference sequence). The CDR3 consists of 15 residues. The full variable domain, in which reference TRBV5-4 and TRBJ2-7 provide the parts outside the CDR3, is ETGVTQSPTHLIKTRGQQVTLRCSSQSGHNTVSWYQQALGQGPQFIFQYYREEENGRGNFPPRFSGLQFPNYSSELNVNALELDDSALYLCASSLEGLAGSEQYFGPGTRLTVT.

The chain carries TRBV2 and TRBJ1-1; D may be TRBD1 (5 bases). This CDR3 contains 17 residues. The V end lost 4 bases, the J end lost 2 bases, and 20 bases lay between the germline ends. From germline, CDR1 is SNHLY and CDR2 FYNNEI. DNA of the CDR3: TGTGCCAGCAGTGTGCCGGGACTCCGAACGGGAAACACTGAAGCTTTCTTT. It codes for CASSVPGLRTGNTEAFF.

This chain connects TRBV28 to TRBJ1-1; D not certain. Germline assignment: CDR1 MDHEN and CDR2 SYDVKM. Trimming took off 7 bases at V and 7 bases at J, with 13 bases between the two ends. The CDR3 is 12 amino acids. The CDR3 nucleotides are TGTGCCAGCACGAGGGCAGGAGATGAAGCTTTCTTT. Translation: CASTRAGDEAFF. Looking up the rest from reference TRBV28 and TRBJ1-1 gives the full variable domain: DVKVTQSSRYLVKRTGEKVFLECVQDMDHENMFWYRQDPGLGLRLIYFSYDVKMKEKGDIPEGYSVSREKKERFSLILESASTNQTSMYLCASTRAGDEAFFGQGTRLTVV.

This sequence joins TRBV5-8 and TRBJ1-2, with 9 bases aligning to TRBD1. Germline values: CDR1 SGHTS, CDR2 YDEGEE. With 0 bases clipped from V and 8 bases from J, the junction kept 2 bases outside the gene matches. CDR3 length equals 13 residues. CDR3 sequence: CASSLDRGRGYTF. Here the CDR3 DNA reads TGTGCCAGCAGCTTGGACAGGGGGCGCGGCTACACCTTC. Full variable domain (outside the CDR3, taken from reference TRBV5-8 and TRBJ1-2): EAGVTQSPTHLIKTRGQQATLRCSPISGHTSVYWYQQALGLGLQFLLWYDEGEERNRGNFPPRFSGRQFPNYSSELNVNALELEDSALYLCASSLDRGRGYTFGSGTRLTVV.

The CDR3: CASILAGEGTEQYF. The CDR3 nucleotides are TGTGCCAGCATACTAGCGGGAGAAGGAACCGAGCAGTACTTC. The rearrangement joins TRBV28 to TRBJ2-7; 11 nucleotides agree with TRBD2. Germline V lookup: CDR1 MDHEN, CDR2 SYDVKM. The CDR3 totals 14 residues. The V and J ends lost 7 bases and 6 bases, in that order; junction bases with no gene match: 8.